Below, one T cell receptor (beta chain) is given with its context. The data were obtained in a study of blood T cell repertoires in COVID-19. For the study at large: The United States, Italy and Spain were the sources of the acute and convalescent COVID-19 samples.

V lost 3 bases and J lost 7; bases outside the gene matches: 5. CDR1 is SGHTA and CDR2 is FQGNSA in the germline V gene. There are 15 residues in the CDR3. Profiled with immunoSEQ multiplex PCR; TCRdb holds only in-frame clones, not every one. The data show fewer than 350,000 clones, around 85% seen once. This clonotype was sampled from a woman in her forties or fifties with active or convalescent COVID-19. The sample consisted of peripheral blood. This chain links TRBV7-2 with TRBJ2-5, with 13 bases identical to TRBD2. The CDR3 nucleotides read TGTGCCAGCAGCTTCGGACTAGCGGGAGAGGGGACCCAGTACTTC. This codes for CASSFGLAGEGTQYF.